These T cell receptor beta chains were read from a single sample in a study of CD8 T cells in Susac syndrome. TCRdb processed the immunoSEQ multiplex PCR reads anew with MiXCR; each CDR3 protein has one entry. Of some 150,000 distinct CDR3 sequences detected, around 95% appear once; the ten largest clones hold around 0.21%. The sequencing input was CD8+ T cells from PBMCs. Receptors were obtained from a human donor with multiple sclerosis. Each CDR3 is given with its conserved first and last residue.

>TRBJ1-5|13|TRBV27
CASSSQSHQPQHF
>TRBJ1-4|16|TRBV7-9
CASSPRTGTEYEKLFF
>TRBJ2-7|15|TRBV3-1
CASSHPPGAINEQYF
>TRBJ2-4|15|TRBV2
CASSGGGEAKNIQYF
>TRBJ2-7|13|TRBV5-4
CASQGQGEYEQYF
>TRBJ1-6|15|TRBV28
CASSPLTGPNSPLHF
>TRBJ2-4|16|TRBV29-1
CSVEHEGQGARNIQYF
>TRBJ1-5|13|TRBV27
CASSLWSNQPQHF
>TRBJ2-5|16|TRBV3-1
CASSQGAAGQGETQYF
>TRBJ1-1|13|TRBV15
CATSRGINTEAFF
>TRBJ2-7|12|TRBV10-3
CASTEGGSEQYF
>TRBJ2-1|11|TRBV7-9
CASSLASEQFF
>TRBJ2-3|19|TRBV7-8
CASSLAFGTSGESADTQYF
>TRBJ2-4|12|TRBV20-1
CSASPQGNIQYF
>TRBJ2-1|16|TRBV3-1
CASSQGLAGGRSEQFF
>TRBJ2-7|15|TRBV20-1
CSASSGTGYSYEQYF
>TRBJ1-5|16|TRBV20-1
CSATGGGQGKDQPQHF
>TRBJ1-2|12|TRBV7-9
CASSLGGRGYTF
>TRBJ2-3|13|TRBV15
CATSRKATDTQYF
>TRBJ2-7|13|TRBV20-1
CSARGTDIYEQYF
>TRBJ2-5|13|TRBV20-1
CRAPHETQETQYF
>TRBJ1-2|17|TRBV29-1
CSVEARKRTAPNYGYTF
>TRBJ2-5|13|TRBV4-1
CASADSAQETQYF
>TRBJ2-5|17|TRBV3-1
CASSSGSRGRIQETQYF
>TRBJ1-2|13|TRBV11-1
CASSHTSDYGYTF
>TRBJ1-2|12|TRBV29-1
CSVESGIYGYTF
>TRBJ2-7|13|TRBV30
CASRTASSYEQYF
>TRBJ2-5|13|TRBV20-1
CSAHTGGQETQYF
>TRBJ1-1|12|TRBV9
CASSSKNTEAFF
>TRBJ1-2|16|TRBV5-6
CASSLEAGEGGYGYTF
>TRBJ1-2|14|TRBV30
CAWSVVGTGYGYTF
>TRBJ2-1|13|TRBV15
CATSRAENNEQFF
>TRBJ1-1|15|TRBV7-3
CASSLRGGPNTEAFF
>TRBJ1-2|15|TRBV20-1
CSARAAGGRAIGYTF
>TRBJ1-4|12|TRBV27
CASGRGGGKLFF
>TRBJ2-2|12|TRBV29-1
CSVELRTGELFF
>TRBJ1-2|13|TRBV13
CASSSGTGHGYTF
>TRBJ1-1|13|TRBV29-1
CSVRTPWGTEAFF
>TRBJ1-1|12|TRBV20-1
CSARSGGQEAFF
>TRBJ2-4|11|TRBV29-1
CSVVAKNIQYF
>TRBJ2-7|14|TRBV5-1
CASTGTGTNYEQYF
>TRBJ1-2|14|TRBV29-1
CSVEEGGGNYGYTF
>TRBJ2-3|15|TRBV13
CASSWTRMDTDTQYF
>TRBJ1-2|14|TRBV5-1
CASSLRTGGAGYTF
>TRBJ2-7|13|TRBV5-1
CASRGDRGYEQYF
>TRBJ1-6|15|TRBV9
CASSAPGQGSSPLHF
>TRBJ2-1|16|TRBV20-1
CSARDRFSGASDEQFF
>TRBJ1-1|11|TRBV30
CAWSVGAEAFF
>TRBJ2-1|15|TRBV13
CASSYGRQGYNEQFF
>TRBJ1-1|13|TRBV27
CASRVQGNTEAFF